A selection of T cell receptor beta chains follows, all from one sample in a study of regulatory T cells in long-lasting Graves disease. A single record per CDR3 protein comes from TCRdb applying MiXCR to the multiplex PCR reads. The sample holds about 440,000 distinct CDR3 sequences, 15% seen once. This same sample was also part of a study on T cells in Graves' hyperthyroidism and ophthalmopathy.

The input for sequencing was peripheral blood mononuclear cells (PBMCs), taken at new diagnosis, from a patient treated with antithyroid drugs. The receptors originated from a woman in her 30s with Graves disease. Each CDR3 is given with its conserved first and last residue. The order of the fields is D gene, clone size, J gene, V gene, CDR3 protein, CDR3 DNA. The D gene is left open where the match is weak. Not every row has a clone size; where given, it reads once, few, many or a size class.

D gene: .; clone size: many; J gene: TRBJ1-1; V gene: TRBV10-3; CDR3 protein: CAINNYREGTEAFF; CDR3 DNA: TGTGCCATCAATAACTACAGGGAGGGCACTGAAGCTTTCTTT
D gene: TRBD2; clone size: many; J gene: TRBJ2-3; V gene: TRBV3-1; CDR3 protein: CASSQEFSGSVEDTQYF; CDR3 DNA: TGTGCCAGCAGCCAAGAATTTAGCGGGAGTGTGGAAGATACGCAGTATTTT
D gene: .; clone size: many; J gene: TRBJ2-5; V gene: TRBV2; CDR3 protein: CASRRGGGGETQYF; CDR3 DNA: TGTGCCAGCAGGAGGGGGGGCGGAGGGGAGACCCAGTACTTC
D gene: TRBD2; clone size: many; J gene: TRBJ2-1; V gene: TRBV5-1; CDR3 protein: CASSLWGTSGTYNEQFF; CDR3 DNA: TGCGCCAGCAGCTTGTGGGGGACTAGCGGTACCTACAATGAGCAGTTCTTC
D gene: TRBD2; clone size: many; J gene: TRBJ2-3; V gene: TRBV20-1; CDR3 protein: CSAAPSGTTDTQYF; CDR3 DNA: TGCAGTGCTGCCCCTAGCGGGACCACAGATACGCAGTATTTT
D gene: .; clone size: few; J gene: TRBJ1-5; V gene: TRBV19; CDR3 protein: CASRGGALNSNQPQHF; CDR3 DNA: TGTGCCAGTAGGGGAGGGGCATTGAATAGCAATCAGCCCCAGCATTTT
D gene: .; clone size: many; J gene: TRBJ1-2; V gene: TRBV3-1; CDR3 protein: CASSQGAVRGYTF; CDR3 DNA: TGTGCCAGCAGCCAAGGGGCAGTGCGAGGCTACACCTTC
D gene: TRBD1; clone size: many; J gene: TRBJ2-5; V gene: TRBV18; CDR3 protein: CASSPAGTGGASGETQYF; CDR3 DNA: TGTGCCAGCTCACCCGCCGGGACAGGGGGCGCGAGTGGAGAGACCCAGTACTTC
D gene: .; clone size: many; J gene: TRBJ2-1; V gene: TRBV13; CDR3 protein: CASSLAVYNEQFF; CDR3 DNA: TGTGCCAGCAGCTTAGCGGTCTACAATGAGCAGTTCTTC
D gene: TRBD2; clone size: many; J gene: TRBJ2-7; V gene: TRBV20-1; CDR3 protein: CSAEEGYRGLAPEQYF; CDR3 DNA: TGCAGTGCTGAGGAGGGGTACCGGGGACTAGCGCCTGAGCAGTACTTC
D gene: .; clone size: many; J gene: TRBJ2-1; V gene: TRBV28; CDR3 protein: CASSALETGLTEQFF; CDR3 DNA: TGTGCCAGCAGTGCCCTGGAGACAGGCCTTACTGAGCAGTTCTTC
D gene: .; clone size: many; J gene: TRBJ1-1; V gene: TRBV6-1; CDR3 protein: CASRRQNTEAFF; CDR3 DNA: TGTGCCAGCAGGCGACAGAACACTGAAGCTTTCTTT
D gene: .; clone size: .; J gene: TRBJ1-5; V gene: TRBV15; CDR3 protein: CATSSQGSSQPQHF; CDR3 DNA: TGTGCCACCAGCTCCCAGGGTAGTAGTCAGCCCCAGCATTTT
D gene: .; clone size: many; J gene: TRBJ1-4; V gene: TRBV30; CDR3 protein: CAWSRDPGGPEKLFF; CDR3 DNA: TGTGCCTGGAGTCGGGACCCGGGAGGACCAGAAAAACTGTTTTTT
D gene: .; clone size: few; J gene: TRBJ1-2; V gene: TRBV29-1; CDR3 protein: CSVEDLRYRGYTF; CDR3 DNA: TGCAGCGTTGAAGATCTTCGTTATAGGGGCTACACCTTC
D gene: .; clone size: few; J gene: TRBJ1-4; V gene: TRBV5-1; CDR3 protein: CASSDLPNEKLFF; CDR3 DNA: TGCGCCAGCAGCGACCTCCCAAATGAAAAACTGTTTTTT
D gene: .; clone size: .; J gene: TRBJ1-4; V gene: TRBV7-8; CDR3 protein: CASSKRESTNEKLFF; CDR3 DNA: TGTGCCAGCAGTAAAAGGGAGTCAACTAATGAAAAACTGTTTTTT
D gene: TRBD2; clone size: many; J gene: TRBJ2-2; V gene: TRBV24-1; CDR3 protein: CATSDLSGLAGNTGELFF; CDR3 DNA: TGTGCCACCAGTGATTTGTCCGGACTAGCGGGGAACACCGGGGAGCTGTTTTTT
D gene: TRBD1; clone size: many; J gene: TRBJ1-2; V gene: TRBV2; CDR3 protein: CASRGPPRDRDKYGYTF; CDR3 DNA: TGTGCCAGCAGGGGACCACCCAGGGACAGGGACAAATATGGCTACACCTTC
D gene: .; clone size: many; J gene: TRBJ2-1; V gene: TRBV20-1; CDR3 protein: CSARPGSHNEQFF; CDR3 DNA: TGCAGTGCTAGACCCGGGAGTCACAATGAGCAGTTCTTC
D gene: .; clone size: many; J gene: TRBJ2-7; V gene: TRBV27; CDR3 protein: CASSQRGGQREQYF; CDR3 DNA: TGTGCCAGCAGTCAACGTGGAGGACAACGCGAGCAGTACTTC
D gene: .; clone size: many; J gene: TRBJ2-2; V gene: TRBV6-1; CDR3 protein: CASTYRENGGELFF; CDR3 DNA: TGTGCCAGCACCTACAGGGAGAATGGCGGGGAGCTGTTTTTT
D gene: .; clone size: .; J gene: TRBJ2-4; V gene: TRBV5-1; CDR3 protein: CASSLGGPTSLAKNIQYF; CDR3 DNA: TGCGCCAGCAGCCTAGGGGGTCCAACGTCCTTAGCCAAAAACATTCAGTACTTC
D gene: .; clone size: many; J gene: TRBJ1-1; V gene: TRBV11-3; CDR3 protein: CASSSIEGSEAFF; CDR3 DNA: TGTGCCAGCAGCTCTATTGAAGGCTCTGAAGCTTTCTTT
D gene: .; clone size: many; J gene: TRBJ2-1; V gene: TRBV6-2/TRBV6-3; CDR3 protein: CASSPQVSSYNEQFF; CDR3 DNA: TGTGCCAGCAGTCCTCAGGTTAGCTCCTACAATGAGCAGTTCTTC
D gene: .; clone size: .; J gene: TRBJ2-1; V gene: TRBV27; CDR3 protein: CASSFLGQTYNEQFF; CDR3 DNA: TGTGCCAGCAGTTTTCTCGGACAGACATACAATGAGCAGTTCTTC
D gene: TRBD1; clone size: few; J gene: TRBJ2-1; V gene: TRBV12-3/TRBV12-4; CDR3 protein: CASSLEGQVSGEQFF; CDR3 DNA: TGTGCCAGCAGTTTAGAGGGACAGGTATCAGGTGAGCAGTTCTTC
D gene: TRBD2; clone size: few; J gene: TRBJ2-5; V gene: TRBV11-2; CDR3 protein: CASSLAGERLAGAYQETQYF; CDR3 DNA: TGTGCCAGCAGCTTAGCGGGGGAAAGACTAGCGGGAGCGTACCAAGAGACCCAGTACTTC
D gene: .; clone size: many; J gene: TRBJ2-3; V gene: TRBV28; CDR3 protein: CASSPHIWGVGTDTQYF; CDR3 DNA: TGTGCCAGCAGTCCGCACATCTGGGGTGTGGGCACAGATACGCAGTATTTT
D gene: .; clone size: many; J gene: TRBJ1-2; V gene: TRBV24-1; CDR3 protein: CATSDRTGDAHGYTF; CDR3 DNA: TGTGCCACCAGTGACCGAACGGGGGACGCACATGGCTACACCTTC
D gene: TRBD1; clone size: .; J gene: TRBJ1-1; V gene: TRBV29-1; CDR3 protein: CSVAGTVNTEAFF; CDR3 DNA: TGCAGCGTCGCCGGGACAGTGAACACTGAAGCTTTCTTT
D gene: TRBD1; clone size: few; J gene: TRBJ1-5; V gene: TRBV6-1; CDR3 protein: CASSGTGGPNQPQHF; CDR3 DNA: TGTGCCAGCAGTGGGACAGGGGGCCCCAATCAGCCCCAGCATTTT
D gene: .; clone size: many; J gene: TRBJ2-3; V gene: TRBV20-1; CDR3 protein: CSANPRGASTDTQYF; CDR3 DNA: TGCAGTGCCAATCCCCGGGGAGCTAGCACAGATACGCAGTATTTT
D gene: TRBD1; clone size: .; J gene: TRBJ1-5; V gene: TRBV6-5; CDR3 protein: CASSYDRGHGPQHF; CDR3 DNA: TGTGCCAGCAGTTACGACAGGGGCCACGGGCCCCAGCATTTT
D gene: .; clone size: many; J gene: TRBJ2-7; V gene: TRBV30; CDR3 protein: CAWGTGTVAYEQYF; CDR3 DNA: TGTGCCTGGGGAACCGGGACGGTTGCCTACGAGCAGTACTTC
D gene: TRBD2; clone size: few; J gene: TRBJ2-6; V gene: TRBV6-1; CDR3 protein: CASSPNTGGLAGANVLTF; CDR3 DNA: TGTGCCAGCAGTCCAAATACGGGGGGGCTGGCTGGGGCCAACGTCCTGACTTTC
D gene: TRBD2; clone size: .; J gene: TRBJ2-7; V gene: TRBV20-1; CDR3 protein: CSAKRVRLADLSYEQYF; CDR3 DNA: TGCAGTGCAAAAAGGGTTCGGCTAGCGGACCTCTCCTACGAGCAGTACTTC
D gene: .; clone size: few; J gene: TRBJ2-1; V gene: TRBV27; CDR3 protein: CASSSAPSDGDEQFF; CDR3 DNA: TGTGCCAGCAGCTCGGCCCCCTCGGACGGGGATGAGCAGTTCTTC
D gene: .; clone size: many; J gene: TRBJ2-3; V gene: TRBV4-2; CDR3 protein: CASSQEFGSTDTQYF; CDR3 DNA: TGTGCCAGCAGCCAAGAATTCGGGAGCACAGATACGCAGTATTTT
D gene: .; clone size: many; J gene: TRBJ2-4; V gene: TRBV20-1; CDR3 protein: CSAYGQGRNIQYF; CDR3 DNA: TGCAGTGCTTACGGGCAGGGGAGGAACATTCAGTACTTC
D gene: .; clone size: .; J gene: TRBJ2-2; V gene: TRBV5-1; CDR3 protein: CASSGMNGRQANTGELFF; CDR3 DNA: TGCGCCAGCAGCGGCATGAACGGAAGACAGGCGAACACCGGGGAGCTGTTTTTT
D gene: TRBD2; clone size: .; J gene: TRBJ2-2; V gene: TRBV20-1; CDR3 protein: CSAAGDGELFF; CDR3 DNA: TGCAGTGCAGCGGGGGACGGGGAGCTGTTTTTT
D gene: .; clone size: .; J gene: TRBJ2-1; V gene: TRBV13; CDR3 protein: CASRVGNNEQFF; CDR3 DNA: TGTGCCAGCCGTGTAGGTAACAATGAGCAGTTCTTC
D gene: .; clone size: many; J gene: TRBJ2-5; V gene: TRBV12-3/TRBV12-4; CDR3 protein: CASSPWTRQETQYF; CDR3 DNA: TGTGCCAGCAGTCCCTGGACCAGGCAAGAGACCCAGTACTTC
D gene: TRBD2; clone size: many; J gene: TRBJ2-1; V gene: TRBV15; CDR3 protein: CATSPWGGVRNEQFF; CDR3 DNA: TGTGCCACCTCGCCTTGGGGGGGGGTACGGAATGAGCAGTTCTTC
D gene: .; clone size: many; J gene: TRBJ2-7; V gene: TRBV12-3/TRBV12-4; CDR3 protein: CASSPSQQGHRSYEQYF; CDR3 DNA: TGTGCCAGCAGTCCGTCTCAACAGGGTCACCGCTCCTACGAGCAGTACTTC
D gene: .; clone size: many; J gene: TRBJ1-2; V gene: TRBV20-1; CDR3 protein: CSAEYPGLTSYGYTF; CDR3 DNA: TGCAGTGCCGAGTATCCGGGGTTGACTAGTTATGGCTACACCTTC
D gene: TRBD1; clone size: many; J gene: TRBJ2-7; V gene: TRBV20-1; CDR3 protein: CSARDRRPGEQYF; CDR3 DNA: TGCAGTGCTAGGGACAGGCGGCCTGGGGAGCAGTACTTC
D gene: .; clone size: .; J gene: TRBJ2-7; V gene: TRBV12-3/TRBV12-4; CDR3 protein: CASSFYNEQYF; CDR3 DNA: TGTGCCAGCAGTTTCTACAATGAGCAGTACTTC
D gene: .; clone size: many; J gene: TRBJ1-1; V gene: TRBV27; CDR3 protein: CASSLTALNTEAFF; CDR3 DNA: TGTGCCAGCAGTCTGACGGCCTTGAACACTGAAGCTTTCTTT
D gene: TRBD2; clone size: once; J gene: TRBJ2-2; V gene: TRBV14; CDR3 protein: CASSLSLGTSGPPNTGELFF; CDR3 DNA: TGTGCCAGCAGCCTAAGTCTAGGGACTAGCGGACCTCCGAACACCGGGGAGCTGTTTTTT
D gene: TRBD1; clone size: many; J gene: TRBJ2-3; V gene: TRBV27; CDR3 protein: CASSSGTGAPDTQYF; CDR3 DNA: TGTGCCAGCAGTTCGGGGACAGGTGCCCCAGATACGCAGTATTTT
D gene: .; clone size: many; J gene: TRBJ2-2; V gene: TRBV12-3/TRBV12-4; CDR3 protein: CASTDRSGELFF; CDR3 DNA: TGTGCCAGCACCGACAGGTCCGGGGAGCTGTTTTTT
D gene: TRBD2; clone size: .; J gene: TRBJ2-7; V gene: TRBV3-1; CDR3 protein: CASSQGRGTSGTYEQYF; CDR3 DNA: TGTGCCAGCAGCCAAGGAAGAGGGACTAGCGGGACCTACGAGCAGTACTTC
D gene: .; clone size: few; J gene: TRBJ2-5; V gene: TRBV19; CDR3 protein: CASSGTGWYQETQYF; CDR3 DNA: TGTGCCAGTAGTGGGACGGGGTGGTACCAAGAGACCCAGTACTTC